This passage covers 17 T cell receptor beta chains from one sample sequenced in a study of radiation and T cells in renal cell carcinoma. Time point: baseline pretreatment blood. Treatment described: 15 Gy SBRT to primary tumor, nephrectomy 4 weeks later. The protocol was immunoSEQ multiplex PCR, while the TCRdb copy is restricted to in-frame clones and leaves out a portion. Of approximately 110,000 clones in the sample, 82% were seen once. Here the sequenced sample was blood, taken from a patient whose treatment included radiotherapy and nephrectomy. The receptors were gathered from a woman aged 60-70 years with renal cell carcinoma.

The V and J genes are TRBV9 and TRBJ2-3, with 8 bases fitting TRBD2. Per germline, CDR1 SGDLS and CDR2 YYNGEE. V shed 4 bases and J 4 bases; nucleotides not matched to a gene: 14. This CDR3 contains 17 residues. CDR3 loop: CASSPQPTGGASDTQYF. CDR3 bases: TGTGCCAGCAGCCCGCAACCCACCGGGGGGGCATCAGATACGCAGTATTTT.

This clone was found a few times. This chain joins TRBV2 and TRBJ1-5; D is possibly TRBD1 (5 bases). The length of the CDR3 is 11 residues. V lost 4 bases and J lost 12, with 10 bases in between. In germline, CDR1 is SNHLY, CDR2 FYNNEI. In DNA form, the CDR3 reads TGTGCCAGCAGTGGGGACGGACTCCAGCATTTT. Translated: CASSGDGLQHF.

The chain joins TRBV9 to TRBJ2-7; 8 positions match TRBD1. The CDR3 consists of 15 residues. Unmatched junction bases numbered 5, after V lost 3 bases and J lost 0 bases. Looked up from germline, CDR1 is SGDLS and CDR2 is YYNGEE. Here the CDR3 reads CASSGGTGSSYEQYF. CDR3 nucleotide sequence: TGTGCCAGCAGCGGGGGGACAGGCAGCTCCTACGAGCAGTACTTC.

The CDR3 nucleotides read TGTGCCAGCAGTTTTAGGGGAAAGACCCAGTACTTC. Translated, it gives CASSFRGKTQYF. J is TRBJ2-5 and V is TRBV28, with D possibly being TRBD1 (5 bases). CDR3 length: 12 residues. Trimming stripped 3 bases from V and 6 bases from J, with 8 bases between. CDR1 is MDHEN, CDR2 SYDVKM, per germline.

The rearrangement links TRBV7-2 to TRBJ2-3; 9 positions agree with TRBD2. This CDR3 region has 18 residues. The J segment lost 7 bases and the V segment lost 5 bases, leaving 19 bases of the junction unmatched. Germline-derived CDR1 and CDR2 are SGHTA and FQGNSA. CDR3 region: CASSQSPGLAPGGNTQYF. CDR3 DNA: TGTGCCAGCAGCCAATCCCCGGGACTAGCCCCGGGGGGAAATACGCAGTATTTT. Complete variable domain (other parts from reference TRBV7-2 and TRBJ2-3): GAGVSQSPSNKVTEKGKDVELRCDPISGHTALYWYRQSLGQGLEFLIYFQGNSAPDKSGLPSDRFSAERTGGSVSTLTIQRTQQEDSAVYLCASSQSPGLAPGGNTQYFGPGTRLTVL.

This clone was picked up a small number of times. The gene calls are TRBV5-1 and TRBJ1-1; 7 bases are shared with TRBD1. J was trimmed by 0 bases and V by 1 base; bases with no gene match: 3. The CDR3 sequence is 15 residues long. Germline assignment: CDR1 SGHRS and CDR2 YFSETQ. The CDR3 loop is CASSLTGVMNTEAFF. The CDR3 DNA is TGCGCCAGCAGCTTGACAGGGGTAATGAACACTGAAGCTTTCTTT.

The rearrangement uses TRBV5-4 and TRBJ1-2; 7 bases fit TRBD1. Germline V gives CDR1 SGHNT, CDR2 YYREEE (reference sequence). The CDR3 runs to 13 residues. Losses at the gene ends were 1 base for V and 7 bases for J; bases not matched to a gene: 4. The CDR3 spells CASSLTGAIGYTF. CDR3 bases: TGTGCCAGCAGCTTGACAGGGGCTATTGGCTACACCTTC.

The rearrangement uses TRBV4-1 and TRBJ1-1; TRBD1 aligns across 9 bases. Germline CDR1 MGHRA, CDR2 YSYEKL. Losses at the gene ends were 2 bases for V and 5 bases for J; bases not matched to a gene: 9. The CDR3 spans 16 residues. CDR3 in amino acids: CASSQTGGTSGTEAFF. CDR3 coding DNA: TGCGCCAGCAGCCAAACAGGGGGCACAAGTGGAACTGAAGCTTTCTTT.

CDR3 sequence (DNA): TGTGCCAGCAGCCCCCATGGGGGGACAGGGGGGGATACGCAGTATTTT. Encoded protein: CASSPHGGTGGDTQYF. The chain links TRBV11-2 to TRBJ2-3; 11 positions agree with TRBD1. This CDR3 has 16 amino acids. From germline, CDR1 is SGHAT and CDR2 FQNNGV. Germline trimming cut 5 bases from V and 6 bases from J; bases unmatched to any gene: 10.

This chain links TRBV6-1 with TRBJ1-3, with 9 bases matching TRBD1. Germline trimming cut 6 bases from V and 8 bases from J; bases unmatched to any gene: 11. Germline V gene lookup returns CDR1 MNHNS and CDR2 SASEGT. The CDR3 sequence is 15 residues long. The chain's CDR3 is CASRSGTGLSDTIYF. CDR3 sequence (DNA): TGTGCCAGCAGGTCCGGGACAGGGCTTTCGGACACCATATATTTT.

The chain recombines TRBV9 with TRBJ1-5; 7 bases agree with TRBD1. The V segment lost 3 bases and the J segment 10 bases; nucleotides outside the gene matches: 13. CDR1 SGDLS and CDR2 YYNGEE come from the germline V gene. The CDR3 is 15 amino acids. CDR3 DNA: TGTGCCAGCAGCGCGGGGGGGACAGATTACCAACCCCAGCATTTT. Its protein product is CASSAGGTDYQPQHF. Based on the CDR3 plus reference TRBV9 and TRBJ1-5, the full variable domain is DSGVTQTPKHLITATGQRVTLRCSPRSGDLSVYWYQQSLDQGLQFLIQYYNGEERAKGNILERFSAQQFPDLHSELNLSSLELGDSALYFCASSAGGTDYQPQHFGDGTRLSIL.

CDR3 region: CASSFVAGASNTGELFF. CDR3 coding DNA: TGTGCCAGCAGTTTTGTGGCGGGGGCCTCGAACACCGGGGAGCTGTTTTTT. This chain joins TRBV27 and TRBJ2-2; possible D gene TRBD2, 7 bases. Trimming took 3 bases from V and 0 from J, leaving 14 bases between them. The germline V gene encodes CDR1 MNHEY and CDR2 SMNVEV (reference sequence). The CDR3 sequence is 17 residues long.

The chain is built from TRBV5-6 and TRBJ2-7, with 10 nucleotides matching TRBD2. Germline CDR1 is SGHDT and CDR2 is YYEEEE. The junction had 2 bases not matched to a gene; V was cut back by 3 bases and J by 2 bases. The CDR3 extends over 14 amino acids. CDR3 amino acids: CASSSTSGPYEQYF. CDR3 nucleotides: TGTGCCAGCAGCTCGACTAGCGGGCCCTACGAGCAGTACTTC.

This clone was seen a handful of times. The chain uses TRBV2 and TRBJ1-4; D possibly corresponds to TRBD1 (6 bases). The germline V gene has CDR1 SNHLY and CDR2 FYNNEI. V dropped 1 base and J dropped 3 bases, with 12 bases sitting between them. The CDR3 is 16 amino acids. CDR3 residues: CASSEVIGGPNEKLFF. The CDR3 bases are TGTGCCAGCAGTGAAGTGATTGGGGGGCCTAATGAAAAACTGTTTTTT.

This chain links TRBV6-1 with TRBJ2-6; no clear D gene. CDR1 is MNHNS, CDR2 SASEGT, per germline. The CDR3 is made up of 15 amino acids. V dropped 1 base and J dropped 2 bases, with 6 bases sitting between them. In DNA, the CDR3 is TGTGCCAGCAGTGAAGTACCCACTGGGGCCAACGTCCTGACTTTC. Its translation: CASSEVPTGANVLTF.

CDR3 region: CAWSPPTINTEAFF. In DNA form, the CDR3 reads TGTGCCTGGAGCCCCCCAACCATAAACACTGAAGCTTTCTTT. The V call is TRBV30, the J call TRBJ1-1; D is unclear. The CDR3 has 14 amino acids. Germline CDR1 is GTSNPN and CDR2 is SVGIG (reference sequence). V shed 3 bases and J shed 2 bases, with 13 bases lying between them.

This clone showed up just once. The genes are TRBV9 and TRBJ2-3, with TRBD2 identical over 9 bases. CDR1 is SGDLS and CDR2 is YYNGEE in the germline V gene. V gave up 2 bases and J gave up 3 bases; unmatched junction bases: 4. The CDR3 totals 15 residues. DNA of the CDR3: TGTGCCAGCAGCGTCTACAGCGGGGGGACAGATACGCAGTATTTT. Its protein is CASSVYSGGTDTQYF.